The present TCR beta chain was sequenced within a study of T cell responses to AZD1222 COVID-19 vaccine. Across the whole study: Researchers grouped second doses given at about 4 or about 12 weeks into one pool. Points from the study as a whole: Reports say nearly half of spike-specific TCRs go after unmutated variant regions. Across the whole spike, CD4 TCRs peaked at regions 160-218 and 743-854. White British donors predominated, females outnumbered males, and clonal diversity was possibly underestimated.

Some clones are missing from TCRdb's copy, which holds only in-frame ones; the method was immunoSEQ multiplex PCR. The table shows approximately 120,000 clones, with 88% occurring only once. The CDR3 totals 16 residues. The ends lost 3 bases at V and 0 bases at J; junction bases unmatched: 1. The germline CDR1 and CDR2 sequences are SGHTA and FQGTGA. Notes on this clone: Its antigen is as yet unknown.

The source was peripheral blood, collected on day 0 of AZD1222 vaccination. The V and J genes are TRBV7-3 and TRBJ2-2; 10 bases match TRBD2. The origin of this receptor is an adult in good health. CDR3 nucleotides: TGTGCCAGCAGCTTGACTAGCGGGCCGAACACCGGGGAGCTGTTTTTT. This codes for CASSLTSGPNTGELFF.